This passage covers 9 T cell receptor beta chains from one sample sequenced in a study of graft-versus-host responses after intestinal transplantation. These receptors lack a known antigen. Here immunoSEQ multiplex PCR was the method, and the copy in TCRdb shows in-frame clones only, minus some. The repertoire holds around 96,000 clones, with around nine tenths as singletons. The sequenced sample was unstimulated CD4+ T cells sorted from spleen or lymph node cells, obtained before intestinal transplant. These receptors originate from a human donor who received an intestinal transplant.

The rearrangement joins TRBV9 to TRBJ2-3; 10 bases match TRBD2. The junction had 4 bases not matched to a gene; V was cut back by 3 bases and J by 0 bases. CDR3 size: 16 residues. The germline gives CDR1 SGDLS, CDR2 YYNGEE. CDR3 nucleotides: TGTGCCAGCAGCGCCGGGACTAGCGATAGCACAGATACGCAGTATTTT. Protein: CASSAGTSDSTDTQYF. The complete variable domain, with remaining parts taken from reference TRBV9 and TRBJ2-3, reads DSGVTQTPKHLITATGQRVTLRCSPRSGDLSVYWYQQSLDQGLQFLIQYYNGEERAKGNILERFSAQQFPDLHSELNLSSLELGDSALYFCASSAGTSDSTDTQYFGPGTRLTVL.

V and J are TRBV27 and TRBJ2-7, with 7 bases fitting TRBD1. J was trimmed by 2 bases and V by 7 bases; bases with no gene match: 20. Germline V lookup: CDR1 MNHEY, CDR2 SMNVEV (reference sequence). The length of the CDR3 is 18 residues. CDR3 amino acids: CASNPYPQLSGQTYEQYF. DNA of the CDR3: TGTGCCAGCAACCCCTACCCCCAATTGTCGGGACAGACCTACGAGCAGTACTTC.

This sequence joins TRBV10-3 and TRBJ2-1; 9 bases match TRBD1. The J segment lost 0 bases and the V segment lost 7 bases, leaving 4 bases of the junction unmatched. Germline V gives CDR1 ENHRY, CDR2 SYGVKD. The CDR3 length is 15 residues. In nucleotides, the CDR3 is TGTGCCATCAACCGGGACAGGGTCTCCTACAATGAGCAGTTCTTC. This sequence encodes CAINRDRVSYNEQFF.

The V and J genes are TRBV5-5 and TRBJ1-6; TRBD1 aligns across 9 bases. The CDR3 has 16 amino acids. Trimming removed 0 bases from V and 7 bases from J; junction bases left unmatched: 5. The germline CDR1 and CDR2 sequences are SGHKS and YYEKEE (reference sequence). In DNA, the CDR3 is TGTGCCAGCAGCTTGGGACAGGGGGAAAGGAATTCACCCCTCCACTTT. Translating it yields CASSLGQGERNSPLHF.

V and J are TRBV4-3 and TRBJ1-2; 9 bases match TRBD1. V lost 4 bases to trimming and J lost 7 bases; unmatched junction nucleotides: 13. Germline CDR1 and CDR2: LGHNA and YSLEER. The CDR3 sequence is 16 residues long. Here the CDR3 reads CASSPDRNRGPGGYTF. CDR3 DNA: TGCGCCAGCAGCCCAGACCGGAACAGGGGGCCGGGTGGCTACACCTTC.

The rearrangement uses TRBV29-1 and TRBJ2-7; D is perhaps TRBD2 (6 bases). This CDR3 is built from 13 residues. Germline-derived CDR1 and CDR2 are SQVTM and ANQGSEA. V shed 7 bases and J shed 2 bases, with 15 bases lying between them. The DNA of the CDR3 is TGCAGCGCGGGGGTGCGGCAGACCTACGAGCAGTACTTC. Residues: CSAGVRQTYEQYF.

This rearrangement joins TRBV15 to TRBJ2-7, with D possibly TRBD2 on 6 matching bases. Germline V CDR1 and CDR2: LNHNV, YYDKDF (reference sequence). The V and J ends lost 9 bases and 4 bases respectively, with 16 bases between them. The CDR3 sequence is 13 residues long. CDR3 sequence: CATSTGSGYEQYF. CDR3 DNA: TGTGCCACAAGTACCGGGAGCGGGTACGAGCAGTACTTC.

The rearrangement uses TRBV29-1 and TRBJ1-1, with D tentatively TRBD1 (5 bases). The CDR3 loop spans 13 amino acids. The germline CDR1 and CDR2 sequences are SQVTM and ANQGSEA. Trimming pared 7 bases from V and 0 bases from J, leaving 12 bases between. The CDR3 loop is CSDDSVMNTEAFF. CDR3 nucleotides: TGCAGCGATGACAGCGTAATGAACACTGAAGCTTTCTTT.

V usage is TRBV29-1 and J usage is TRBJ2-3; 8 nucleotides align to TRBD2. There are 15 residues in the CDR3. Unmatched junction bases numbered 9, after V lost 4 bases and J lost 3 bases. From germline, CDR1 is SQVTM and CDR2 ANQGSEA. CDR3 sequence: CSVVLRGGRTDTQYF. The CDR3 region has the DNA TGCAGCGTTGTATTACGGGGGGGCCGAACAGATACGCAGTATTTT.